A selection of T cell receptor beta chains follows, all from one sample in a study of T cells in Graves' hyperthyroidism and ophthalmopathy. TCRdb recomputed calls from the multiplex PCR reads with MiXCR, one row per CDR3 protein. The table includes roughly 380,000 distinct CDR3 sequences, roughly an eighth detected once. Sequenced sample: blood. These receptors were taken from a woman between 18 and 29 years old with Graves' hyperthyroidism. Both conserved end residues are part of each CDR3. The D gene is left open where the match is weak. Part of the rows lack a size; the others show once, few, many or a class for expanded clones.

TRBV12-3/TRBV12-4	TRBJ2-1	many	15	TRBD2	CASSLASGTYNEQFF	TGTGCCAGCAGTTTAGCTAGCGGGACCTACAATGAGCAGTTCTTC
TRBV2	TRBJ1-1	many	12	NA	CARSWGRNEAFF	TGTGCCAGGTCGTGGGGGCGTAATGAAGCTTTCTTT
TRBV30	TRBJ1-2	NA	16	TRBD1	CAWSEDRADLGYGYTF	TGTGCCTGGAGTGAGGACAGGGCTGATTTAGGCTATGGCTACACCTTC
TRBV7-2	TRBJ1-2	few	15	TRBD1	CASSLAGQGTYGYTF	TGTGCCAGCAGCTTAGCCGGACAGGGCACCTATGGCTACACCTTC
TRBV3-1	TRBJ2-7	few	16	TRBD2	CASSQDWAGLSYEQYF	TGTGCCAGCAGCCAAGATTGGGCGGGACTATCCTACGAGCAGTACTTC
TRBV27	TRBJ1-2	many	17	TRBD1	CASSFWGSGQGAYGYTF	TGTGCCAGCAGTTTTTGGGGGTCGGGACAGGGAGCCTATGGCTACACCTTC
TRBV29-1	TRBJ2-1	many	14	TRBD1	CSVGARQGYNEQFF	TGCAGCGTTGGGGCCCGACAGGGATACAATGAGCAGTTCTTC
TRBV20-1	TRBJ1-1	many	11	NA	CSARGDTEAFF	TGCAGTGCCAGGGGAGACACTGAAGCTTTCTTT
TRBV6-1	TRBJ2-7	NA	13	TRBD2	CASKLAGDYEQYF	TGTGCCAGCAAACTAGCGGGAGACTACGAGCAGTACTTC
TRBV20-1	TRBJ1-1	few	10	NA	CSASRREAFF	TGCAGTGCTAGTCGGCGGGAAGCTTTCTTT
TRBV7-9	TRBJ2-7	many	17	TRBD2	CASSPTPLAGVPEEQYF	TGTGCCAGCAGCCCCACTCCGCTAGCGGGAGTTCCTGAGGAGCAGTACTTC
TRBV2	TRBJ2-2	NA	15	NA	CASSERGGNTGELFF	TGTGCCAGCAGTGAAAGGGGGGGCAACACCGGGGAGCTGTTTTTT
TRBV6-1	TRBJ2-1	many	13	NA	CASSEAWLNEQFF	TGTGCCAGCAGTGAAGCTTGGCTGAATGAGCAGTTCTTC
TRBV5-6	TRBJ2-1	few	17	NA	CASSLAVRDRVVNEQFF	TGTGCCAGCAGCTTGGCCGTGCGGGACCGTGTTGTGAATGAGCAGTTCTTC
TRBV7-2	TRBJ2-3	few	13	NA	CASSTGTPDTQYF	TGTGCCAGCAGCACCGGGACGCCAGATACGCAGTATTTT
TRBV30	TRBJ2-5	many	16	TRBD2	CAWSVLAGGVGETQYF	TGTGCCTGGAGTGTACTAGCGGGAGGGGTCGGGGAGACCCAGTACTTC
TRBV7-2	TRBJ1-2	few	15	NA	CASSLGADPGYGYTF	TGTGCCAGCAGCTTAGGGGCGGATCCGGGCTATGGCTACACCTTC
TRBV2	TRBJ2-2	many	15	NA	CASSESSGNTGELFF	TGTGCCAGCAGTGAATCCAGCGGGAACACCGGGGAGCTGTTTTTT
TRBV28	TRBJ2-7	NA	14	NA	CASRTRDGGYEQYF	TGTGCCAGCAGGACCCGAGACGGAGGCTACGAGCAGTACTTC
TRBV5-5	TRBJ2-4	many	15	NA	CASSLDPGGGNIQYF	TGTGCCAGCAGCTTGGATCCGGGGGGCGGAAACATTCAGTACTTC
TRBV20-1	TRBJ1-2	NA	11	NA	CSASNRYGYTF	TGCAGTGCTAGCAACAGATATGGCTACACCTTC
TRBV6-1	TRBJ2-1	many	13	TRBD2	CASKTSGYNEQFF	TGTGCCAGCAAGACTAGCGGCTACAATGAGCAGTTCTTC
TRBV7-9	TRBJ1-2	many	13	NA	CASRTDTFYGYTF	TGTGCCAGCAGGACGGACACTTTCTATGGCTACACCTTC